This T cell receptor beta chain was captured by sequencing in a study of Ad26.COV2.S vaccination and SARS-CoV-2 variants. Study at large: Of the COV1001 trial arms, the Ad26.COV2.S arm included the donor. Once or twice, 56 days apart, Ad26.COV2.S was delivered intramuscularly.

Profiling relied on immunoSEQ multiplex PCR, and the TCRdb table lists in-frame clones only, not all of them. This table holds 200,000 to 250,000 clones, over 75% found once. Remarks on this clone: Its antigen remains unidentified.

Described treatment: around 19 received Ad26.COV2.S at low or high dose, single or two shots; about 5 received placebo; per-sample allocation not given. Samples came from day 63 after the first vaccine or placebo injection. An adult of 18-55 years in Boston served as donor. This CDR3 is 14 amino acids long. Per the germline V gene, CDR1 is SNHLY and CDR2 is FYNNEI. The V segment lost 9 bases and the J segment 2 bases; nucleotides outside the gene matches: 4. Whole-study findings and limits: Spike-specific TCR breadth ran higher among vaccine recipients than placebo recipients.

This TCR was recovered from a person between 18 and 65 years old who received the Ad26.COV2.S COVID-19 vaccine or a placebo. The rearrangement links TRBV2 to TRBJ2-1, with 10 positions matching TRBD2. Sequenced here: peripheral blood, sampled in a trial of Ad26.COV2.S vaccine versus placebo. CDR3 coding DNA: TGTGCCAGAGGGGGGACTAGCGCCTACAATGAGCAGTTCTTC. It codes for CARGGTSAYNEQFF.